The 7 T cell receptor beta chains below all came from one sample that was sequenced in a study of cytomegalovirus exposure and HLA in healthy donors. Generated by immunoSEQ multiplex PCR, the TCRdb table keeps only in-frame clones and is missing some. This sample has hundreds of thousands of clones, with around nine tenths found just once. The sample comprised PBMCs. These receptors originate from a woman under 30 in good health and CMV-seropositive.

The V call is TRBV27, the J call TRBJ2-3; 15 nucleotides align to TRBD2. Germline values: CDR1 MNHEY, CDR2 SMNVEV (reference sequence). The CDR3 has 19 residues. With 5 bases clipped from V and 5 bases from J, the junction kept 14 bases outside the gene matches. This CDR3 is CASSPAGLAGGRVQDTQYF. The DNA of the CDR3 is TGTGCCAGCAGTCCGGCGGGACTAGCGGGAGGTCGGGTACAAGATACGCAGTATTTT.

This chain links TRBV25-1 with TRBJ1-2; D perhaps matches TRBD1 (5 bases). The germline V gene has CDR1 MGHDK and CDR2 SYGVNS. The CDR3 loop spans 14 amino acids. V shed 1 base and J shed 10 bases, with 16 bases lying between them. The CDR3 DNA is TGTGCCAGCAGTGAATTGACCGGGGGTGTGGACTACACCTTC. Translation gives CASSELTGGVDYTF.

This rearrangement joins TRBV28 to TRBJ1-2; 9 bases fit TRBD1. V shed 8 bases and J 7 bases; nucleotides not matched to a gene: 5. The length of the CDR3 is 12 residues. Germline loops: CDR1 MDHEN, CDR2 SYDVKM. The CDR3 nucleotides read TGTGCCAGCCACAGGGGGCTTAGTGGCTACACCTTC. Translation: CASHRGLSGYTF.

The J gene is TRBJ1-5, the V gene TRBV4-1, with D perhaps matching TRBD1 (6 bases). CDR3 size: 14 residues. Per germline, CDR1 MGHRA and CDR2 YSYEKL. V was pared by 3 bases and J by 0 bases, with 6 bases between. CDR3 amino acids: CASSQGASNQPQHF. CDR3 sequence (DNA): TGCGCCAGCAGCCAGGGGGCTAGCAATCAGCCCCAGCATTTT.

For the CDR3, the DNA is TGTGCCAGCAGTGCCTGGGCGCAGGCTGAAGCTTTCTTT. Its translation: CASSAWAQAEAFF. This chain links TRBV28 with TRBJ1-1; D ambiguous. CDR1 is MDHEN and CDR2 is SYDVKM in the germline V gene. The V end lost 5 bases, the J end lost 6 bases, and 13 bases lay between the germline ends. The CDR3 contains 13 residues. The full variable domain, in which reference TRBV28 and TRBJ1-1 provide the parts outside the CDR3, is DVKVTQSSRYLVKRTGEKVFLECVQDMDHENMFWYRQDPGLGLRLIYFSYDVKMKEKGDIPEGYSVSREKKERFSLILESASTNQTSMYLCASSAWAQAEAFFGQGTRLTVV.

In nucleotides, the CDR3 is TGTGCCAGCAGTCCCTCCTACTTAAATCAGCCCCAGCATTTT. This gives the protein CASSPSYLNQPQHF. This sequence joins TRBV28 and TRBJ1-5; D remains ambiguous. Per germline, CDR1 MDHEN and CDR2 SYDVKM. This CDR3 has 14 amino acids. V lost 5 bases to trimming and J lost 4 bases, with 12 bases between them.

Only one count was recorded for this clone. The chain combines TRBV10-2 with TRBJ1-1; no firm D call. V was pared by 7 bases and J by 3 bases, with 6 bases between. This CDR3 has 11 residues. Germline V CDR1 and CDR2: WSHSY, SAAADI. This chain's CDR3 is CASIRDTEAFF. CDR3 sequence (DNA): TGCGCCAGCATTCGGGACACTGAAGCTTTCTTT.